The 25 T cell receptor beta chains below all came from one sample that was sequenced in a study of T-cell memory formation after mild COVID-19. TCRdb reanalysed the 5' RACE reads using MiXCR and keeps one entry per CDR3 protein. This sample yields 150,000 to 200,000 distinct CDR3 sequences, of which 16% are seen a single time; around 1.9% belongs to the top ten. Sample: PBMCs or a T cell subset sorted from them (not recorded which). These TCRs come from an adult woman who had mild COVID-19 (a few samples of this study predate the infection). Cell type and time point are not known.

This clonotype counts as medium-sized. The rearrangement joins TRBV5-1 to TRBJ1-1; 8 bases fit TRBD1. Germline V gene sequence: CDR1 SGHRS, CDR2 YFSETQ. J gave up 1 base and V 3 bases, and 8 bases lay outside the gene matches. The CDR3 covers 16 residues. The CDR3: CASSSGDRSPNTEAFF. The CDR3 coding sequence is TGCGCCAGCAGCTCGGGGGACAGGAGCCCGAACACTGAAGCTTTCTTT.

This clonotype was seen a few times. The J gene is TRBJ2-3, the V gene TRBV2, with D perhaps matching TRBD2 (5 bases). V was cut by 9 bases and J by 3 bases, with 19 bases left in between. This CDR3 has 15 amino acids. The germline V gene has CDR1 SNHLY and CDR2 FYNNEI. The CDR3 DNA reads TGTGCCAGTGGCTCCCTGGGAGATGTGACAGATACGCAGTATTTT. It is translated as CASGSLGDVTDTQYF.

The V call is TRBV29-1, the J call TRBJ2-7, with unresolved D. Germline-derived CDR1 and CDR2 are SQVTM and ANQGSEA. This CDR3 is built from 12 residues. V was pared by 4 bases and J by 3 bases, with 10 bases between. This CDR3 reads CSVVNAYYEQYF. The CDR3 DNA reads TGCAGCGTTGTAAACGCGTACTACGAGCAGTACTTC.

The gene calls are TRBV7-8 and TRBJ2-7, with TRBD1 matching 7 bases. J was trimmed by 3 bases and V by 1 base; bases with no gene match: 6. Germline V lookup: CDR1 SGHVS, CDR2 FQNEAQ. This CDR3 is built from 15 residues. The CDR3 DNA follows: TGTGCCAGCAGCTTAGAAGGGGGCGAATACTACGAGCAGTACTTC. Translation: CASSLEGGEYYEQYF.

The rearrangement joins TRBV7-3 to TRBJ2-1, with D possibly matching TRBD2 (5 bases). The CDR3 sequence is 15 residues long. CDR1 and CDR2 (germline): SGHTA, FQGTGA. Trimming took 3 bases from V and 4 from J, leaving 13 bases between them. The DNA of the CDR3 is TGTGCCAGCAGCTTCGGAGGAACGTTATACAATGAGCAGTTCTTC. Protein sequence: CASSFGGTLYNEQFF.

The CDR3 DNA follows: TGTGCCAGCAGTGAAATGTTAGGGGTATCCACAGATACGCAGTATTTT. Amino acid sequence: CASSEMLGVSTDTQYF. The V and J genes are TRBV6-1 and TRBJ2-3; TRBD1 might be the D (5 bases). Germline assignment: CDR1 MNHNS and CDR2 SASEGT. The CDR3 spans 16 residues. The V end was cut by 2 bases, the J end by 2 bases, with 14 bases between.

CDR3 sequence: CASSFGGAANTDTQYF. CDR3 nucleotides: TGCGCCAGCAGCTTTGGTGGGGCAGCGAACACAGATACGCAGTATTTT. This rearrangement joins TRBV5-1 to TRBJ2-3; D perhaps matches TRBD1 (5 bases). This CDR3 is 16 amino acids long. Trimming stripped 2 bases from V and 2 bases from J, with 15 bases between. CDR1 and CDR2 (germline): SGHRS, YFSETQ.

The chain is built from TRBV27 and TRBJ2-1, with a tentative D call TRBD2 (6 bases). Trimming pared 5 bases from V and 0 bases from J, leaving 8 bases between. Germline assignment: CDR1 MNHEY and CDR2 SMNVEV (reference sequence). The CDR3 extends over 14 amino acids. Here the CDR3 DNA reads TGTGCCAGCAGTCCGGGAGTCTCCTACAATGAGCAGTTCTTC. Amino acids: CASSPGVSYNEQFF.

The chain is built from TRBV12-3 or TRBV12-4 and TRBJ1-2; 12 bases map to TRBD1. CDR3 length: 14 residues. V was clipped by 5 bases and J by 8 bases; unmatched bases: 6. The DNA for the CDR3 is TGTGCCAGCAGTACCGGGACAGGGGGCGAAGGCTACACCTTC. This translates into CASSTGTGGEGYTF.

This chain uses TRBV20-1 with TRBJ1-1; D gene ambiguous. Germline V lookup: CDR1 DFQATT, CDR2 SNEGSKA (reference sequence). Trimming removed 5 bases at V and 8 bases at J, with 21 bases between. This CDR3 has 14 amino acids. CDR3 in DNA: TGCAGTGCTTCCAGACGAGTCCCCTTCCCGGAAGCTTTCTTT. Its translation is CSASRRVPFPEAFF.

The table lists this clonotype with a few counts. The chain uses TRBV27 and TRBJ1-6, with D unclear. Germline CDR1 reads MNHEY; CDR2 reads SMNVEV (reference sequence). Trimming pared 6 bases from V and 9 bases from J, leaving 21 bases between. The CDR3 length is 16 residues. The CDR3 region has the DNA TGTGCCAGCAGCTACGCCCTCGGGGAGAGGGCTTCACCCCTCCACTTT. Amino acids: CASSYALGERASPLHF.

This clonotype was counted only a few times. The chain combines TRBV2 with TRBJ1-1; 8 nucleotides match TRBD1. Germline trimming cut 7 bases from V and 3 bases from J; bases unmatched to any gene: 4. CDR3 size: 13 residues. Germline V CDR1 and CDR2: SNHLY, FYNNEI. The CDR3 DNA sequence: TGTGCCAGCACGACAGGGGTGTACACTGAAGCTTTCTTT. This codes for CASTTGVYTEAFF.

CDR3 region: CSARDPSSGSSYEQYF. The CDR3 nucleotides read TGCAGTGCTAGAGATCCGAGTAGCGGGAGCTCCTACGAGCAGTACTTC. The chain combines TRBV20-1 with TRBJ2-7; 9 positions agree with TRBD2. Germline-derived CDR1 and CDR2 are DFQATT and SNEGSKA (reference sequence). This CDR3 region has 16 residues. J was trimmed by 0 bases and V by 0 bases; bases with no gene match: 6.

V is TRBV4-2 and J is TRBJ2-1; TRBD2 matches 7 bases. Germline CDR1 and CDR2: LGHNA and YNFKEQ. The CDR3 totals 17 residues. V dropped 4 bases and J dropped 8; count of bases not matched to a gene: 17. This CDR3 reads CASSPLGMGGSVDEQFF. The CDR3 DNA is TGTGCCAGCAGCCCGCTCGGGATGGGCGGGAGTGTCGATGAGCAGTTCTTC.

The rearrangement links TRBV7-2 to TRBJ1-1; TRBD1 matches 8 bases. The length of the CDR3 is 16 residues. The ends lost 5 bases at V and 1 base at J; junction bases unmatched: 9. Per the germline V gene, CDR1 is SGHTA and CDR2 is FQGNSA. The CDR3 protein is CASSPISGTGNTEAFF. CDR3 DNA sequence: TGTGCCAGCAGCCCAATATCCGGGACAGGGAACACTGAAGCTTTCTTT.

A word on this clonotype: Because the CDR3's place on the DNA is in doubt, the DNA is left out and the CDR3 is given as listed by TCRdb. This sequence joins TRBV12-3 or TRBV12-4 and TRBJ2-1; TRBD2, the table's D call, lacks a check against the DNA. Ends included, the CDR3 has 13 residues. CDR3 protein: CASSFAGGSMEFF.

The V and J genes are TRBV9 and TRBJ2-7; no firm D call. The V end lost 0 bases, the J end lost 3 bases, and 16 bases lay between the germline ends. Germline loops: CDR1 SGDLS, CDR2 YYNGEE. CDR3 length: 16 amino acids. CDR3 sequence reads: CASSVDPLGRNYEQYF. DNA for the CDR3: TGTGCCAGCAGCGTAGACCCCCTCGGACGGAACTACGAGCAGTACTTC.

The CDR3 coding sequence is TGTGCCAGCAGTGCGAACCAGAGGGAAGCTTTCTTT. Translating gives CASSANQREAFF. The chain links TRBV6-1 to TRBJ1-1; D is unclear. The CDR3 is 12 amino acids. Germline V gene lookup returns CDR1 MNHNS and CDR2 SASEGT. V lost 4 bases and J lost 8, with 11 bases in between.

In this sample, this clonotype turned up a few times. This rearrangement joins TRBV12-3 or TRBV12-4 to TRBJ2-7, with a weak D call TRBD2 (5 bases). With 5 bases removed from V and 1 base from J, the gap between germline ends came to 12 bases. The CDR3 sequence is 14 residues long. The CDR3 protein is CASSRTFPSYEQYF. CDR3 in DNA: TGTGCCAGCAGTCGGACTTTCCCTTCCTACGAGCAGTACTTC.

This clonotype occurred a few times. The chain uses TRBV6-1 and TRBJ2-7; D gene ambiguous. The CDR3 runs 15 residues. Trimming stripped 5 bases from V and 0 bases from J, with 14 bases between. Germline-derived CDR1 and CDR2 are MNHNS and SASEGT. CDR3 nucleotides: TGTGCCAGCAGTCCTTGGTCTGGGAACTCCTACGAGCAGTACTTC. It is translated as CASSPWSGNSYEQYF.

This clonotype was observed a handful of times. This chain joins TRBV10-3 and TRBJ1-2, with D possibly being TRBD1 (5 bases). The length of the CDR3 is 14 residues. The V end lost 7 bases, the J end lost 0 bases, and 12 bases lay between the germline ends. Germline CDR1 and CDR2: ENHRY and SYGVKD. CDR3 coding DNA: TGTGCCATCACAAGCGACAGTTCTAACTATGGCTACACCTTC. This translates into CAITSDSSNYGYTF.

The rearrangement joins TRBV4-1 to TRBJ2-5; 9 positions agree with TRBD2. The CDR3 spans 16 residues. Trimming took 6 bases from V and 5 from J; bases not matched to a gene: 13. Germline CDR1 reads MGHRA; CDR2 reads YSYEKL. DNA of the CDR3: TGCGCCAGCAGACAGAGCCCCGGGACTAGCTGGGAGACCCAGTACTTC. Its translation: CASRQSPGTSWETQYF.

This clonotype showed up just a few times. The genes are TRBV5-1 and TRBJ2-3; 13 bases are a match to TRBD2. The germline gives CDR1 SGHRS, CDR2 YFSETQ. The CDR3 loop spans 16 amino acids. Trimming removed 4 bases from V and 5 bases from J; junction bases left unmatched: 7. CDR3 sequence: CASSRGLAGEVDTQYF. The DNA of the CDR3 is TGCGCCAGCAGCCGCGGACTAGCGGGGGAGGTAGATACGCAGTATTTT. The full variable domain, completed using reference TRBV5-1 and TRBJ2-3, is KAGVTQTPRYLIKTRGQQVTLSCSPISGHRSVSWYQQTPGQGLQFLFEYFSETQRNKGNFPGRFSGRQFSNSRSEMNVSTLELGDSALYLCASSRGLAGEVDTQYFGPGTRLTVL.

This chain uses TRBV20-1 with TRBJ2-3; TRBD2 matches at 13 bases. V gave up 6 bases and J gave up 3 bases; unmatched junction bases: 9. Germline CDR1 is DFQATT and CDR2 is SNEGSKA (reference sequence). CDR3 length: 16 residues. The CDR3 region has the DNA TGCAGTGCCCCCGGACTAGCGGGAGAAGGGACAGATACGCAGTATTTT. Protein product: CSAPGLAGEGTDTQYF.

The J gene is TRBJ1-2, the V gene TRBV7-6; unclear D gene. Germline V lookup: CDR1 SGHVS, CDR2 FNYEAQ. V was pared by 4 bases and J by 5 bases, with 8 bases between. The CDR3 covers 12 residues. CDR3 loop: CASSYGVYGYTF. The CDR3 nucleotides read TGTGCCAGCAGCTACGGTGTTTATGGCTACACCTTC.